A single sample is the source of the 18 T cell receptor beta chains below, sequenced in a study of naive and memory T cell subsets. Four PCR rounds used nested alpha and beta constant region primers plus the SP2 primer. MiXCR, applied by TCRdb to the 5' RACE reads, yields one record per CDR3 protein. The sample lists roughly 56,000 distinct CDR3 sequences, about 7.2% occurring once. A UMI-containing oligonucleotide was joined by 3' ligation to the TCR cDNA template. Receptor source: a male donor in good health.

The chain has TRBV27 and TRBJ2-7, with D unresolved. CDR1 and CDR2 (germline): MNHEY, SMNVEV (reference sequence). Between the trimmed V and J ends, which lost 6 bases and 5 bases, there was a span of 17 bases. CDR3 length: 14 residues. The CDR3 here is CASSRAPRYDEQYF. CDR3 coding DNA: TGTGCCAGCAGCCGGGCCCCCCGCTATGACGAGCAGTACTTC.

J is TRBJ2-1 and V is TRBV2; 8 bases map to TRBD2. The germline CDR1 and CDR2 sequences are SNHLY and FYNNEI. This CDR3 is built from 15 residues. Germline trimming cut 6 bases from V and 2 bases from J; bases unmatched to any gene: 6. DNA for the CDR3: TGTGCCAGCAGGTCAGCGGGGGACACCTACAATGAGCAGTTCTTC. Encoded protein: CASRSAGDTYNEQFF.

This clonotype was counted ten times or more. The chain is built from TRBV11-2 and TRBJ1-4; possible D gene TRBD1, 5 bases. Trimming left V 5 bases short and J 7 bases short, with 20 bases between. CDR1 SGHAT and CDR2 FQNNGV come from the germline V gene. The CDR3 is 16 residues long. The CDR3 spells CASSLTGKGNGEKLFF. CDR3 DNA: TGTGCCAGCAGCCTCACAGGAAAGGGCAACGGTGAAAAACTGTTTTTT.

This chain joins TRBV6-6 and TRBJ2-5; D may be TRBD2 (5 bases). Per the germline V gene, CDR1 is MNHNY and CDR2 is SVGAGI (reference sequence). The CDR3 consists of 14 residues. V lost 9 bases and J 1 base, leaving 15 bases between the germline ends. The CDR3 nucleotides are TGTGCCAGTAATCTTCCGGGGATCCAAGAGACCCAGTACTTC. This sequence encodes CASNLPGIQETQYF.

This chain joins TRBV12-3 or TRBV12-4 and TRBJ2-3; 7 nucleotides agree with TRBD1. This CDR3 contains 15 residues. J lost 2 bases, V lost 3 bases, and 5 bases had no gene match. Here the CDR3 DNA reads TGTGCCAGCAGTTTGGGACAGAACCCCACAGATACGCAGTATTTT. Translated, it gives CASSLGQNPTDTQYF.

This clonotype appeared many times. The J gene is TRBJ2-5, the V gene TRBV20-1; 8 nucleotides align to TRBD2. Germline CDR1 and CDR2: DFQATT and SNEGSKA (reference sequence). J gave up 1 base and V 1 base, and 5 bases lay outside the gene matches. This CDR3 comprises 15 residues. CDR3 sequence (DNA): TGCAGTGCTAGAGGGCTAGCGGGTTCCCAAGAGACCCAGTACTTC. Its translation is CSARGLAGSQETQYF.

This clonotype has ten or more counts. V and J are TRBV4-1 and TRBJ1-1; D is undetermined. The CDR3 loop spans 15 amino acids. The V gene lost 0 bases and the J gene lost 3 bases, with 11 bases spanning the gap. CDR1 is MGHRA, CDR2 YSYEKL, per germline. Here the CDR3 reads CASSQDYIPYTEAFF. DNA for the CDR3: TGCGCCAGCAGCCAAGATTACATCCCGTACACTGAAGCTTTCTTT.

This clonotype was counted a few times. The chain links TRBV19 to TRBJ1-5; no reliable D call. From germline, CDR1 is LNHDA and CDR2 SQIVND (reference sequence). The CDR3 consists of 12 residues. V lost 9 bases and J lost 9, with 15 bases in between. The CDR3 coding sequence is TGTGCCAGCACTTCCCGGTTTGGGCCCCAGCATTTT. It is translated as CASTSRFGPQHF.

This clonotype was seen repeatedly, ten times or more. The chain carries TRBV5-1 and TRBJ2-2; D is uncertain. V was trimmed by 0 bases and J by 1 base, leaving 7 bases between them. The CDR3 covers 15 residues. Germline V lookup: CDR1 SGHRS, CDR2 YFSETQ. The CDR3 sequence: CASSLVAGNTGELFF. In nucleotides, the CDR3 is TGCGCCAGCAGCTTGGTAGCCGGGAACACCGGGGAGCTGTTTTTT.

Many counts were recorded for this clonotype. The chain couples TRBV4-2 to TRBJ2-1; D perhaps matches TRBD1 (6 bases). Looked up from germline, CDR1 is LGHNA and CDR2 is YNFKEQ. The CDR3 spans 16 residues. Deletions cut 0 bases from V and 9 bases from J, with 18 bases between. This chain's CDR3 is CASSQEVGRGRIEQFF. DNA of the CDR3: TGTGCCAGCAGCCAAGAAGTAGGCAGGGGAAGAATTGAGCAGTTCTTC.

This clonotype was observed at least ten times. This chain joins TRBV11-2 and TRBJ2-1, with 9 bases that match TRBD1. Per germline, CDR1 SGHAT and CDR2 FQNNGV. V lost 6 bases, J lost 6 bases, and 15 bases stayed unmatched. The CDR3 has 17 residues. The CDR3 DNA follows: TGTGCCAGCAGGACAGAGGTCTGGGACAGGGAGACCAATGAGCAGTTCTTC. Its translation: CASRTEVWDRETNEQFF.

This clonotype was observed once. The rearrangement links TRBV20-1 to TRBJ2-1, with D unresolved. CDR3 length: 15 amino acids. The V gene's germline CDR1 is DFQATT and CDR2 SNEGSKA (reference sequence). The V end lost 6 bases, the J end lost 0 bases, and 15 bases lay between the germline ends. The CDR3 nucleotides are TGCAGTGCCAGATTACCAGACGACTCCTACAATGAGCAGTTCTTC. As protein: CSARLPDDSYNEQFF.

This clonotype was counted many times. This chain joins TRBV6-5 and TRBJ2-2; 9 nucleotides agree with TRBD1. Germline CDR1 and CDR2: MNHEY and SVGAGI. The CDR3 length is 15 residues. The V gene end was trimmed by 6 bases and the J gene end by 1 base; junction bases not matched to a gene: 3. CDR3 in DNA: TGTGCCAGCAGACAGGGGGCGGTGAACACCGGGGAGCTGTTTTTT. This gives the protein CASRQGAVNTGELFF.

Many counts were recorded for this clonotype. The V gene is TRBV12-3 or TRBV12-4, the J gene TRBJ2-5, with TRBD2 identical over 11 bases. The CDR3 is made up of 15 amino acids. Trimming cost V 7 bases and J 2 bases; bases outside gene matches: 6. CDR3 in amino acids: CASTPSGRFQETQYF. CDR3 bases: TGTGCCAGCACTCCTAGCGGGAGGTTTCAAGAGACCCAGTACTTC.

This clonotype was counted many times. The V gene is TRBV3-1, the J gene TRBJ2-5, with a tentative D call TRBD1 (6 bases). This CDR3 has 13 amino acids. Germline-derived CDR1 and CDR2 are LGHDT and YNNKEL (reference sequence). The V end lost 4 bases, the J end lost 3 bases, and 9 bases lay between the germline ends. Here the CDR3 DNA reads TGTGCCAGCAGCCCTCGGGACAAAGAGACCCAGTACTTC. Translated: CASSPRDKETQYF.

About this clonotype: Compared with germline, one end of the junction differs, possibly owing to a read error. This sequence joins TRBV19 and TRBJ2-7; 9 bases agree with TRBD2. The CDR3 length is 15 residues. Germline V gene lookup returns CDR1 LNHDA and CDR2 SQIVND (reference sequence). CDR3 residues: CASSRTGTSWHEKYF. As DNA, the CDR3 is TGTGCCAGTAGCCGCACCGGGACTAGCTGGCACGAGAAGTACTTC.

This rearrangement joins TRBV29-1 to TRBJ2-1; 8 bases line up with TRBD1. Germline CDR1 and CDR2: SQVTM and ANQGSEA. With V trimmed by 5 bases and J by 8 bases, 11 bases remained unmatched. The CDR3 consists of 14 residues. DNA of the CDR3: TGCAGCGTTTCTGAGACAGGGGTTTGGGATGAGCAGTTCTTC. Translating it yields CSVSETGVWDEQFF.

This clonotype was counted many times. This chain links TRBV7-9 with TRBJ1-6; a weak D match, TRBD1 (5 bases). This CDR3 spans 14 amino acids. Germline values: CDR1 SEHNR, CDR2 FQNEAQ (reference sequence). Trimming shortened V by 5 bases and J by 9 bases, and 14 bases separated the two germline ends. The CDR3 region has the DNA TGTGCCAGCAGCCCCAGTGGGCAGGGTTCACCCCTCCACTTT. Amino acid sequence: CASSPSGQGSPLHF.